Below, one TCR beta chain is given with its context. This clonotype was counted between two and nine times. No cognate antigen has been identified for it. Base quality data are lacking; no much larger clone is found one base away. The sample is drawn from a study of post-analysis software for immune sequencing data (dated by TCRdb to between 2014 and 2017). About the investigation overall: Relapsing-remitting, secondary progressive and progressive-relapsing multiple sclerosis were recorded as disease courses, and subtype annotation was lacking for some patients. The patient repertoires were compared against 11 previously published healthy control repertoires obtained from donors aged 6 to 25 years. A subset of samples was prepared in parallel using single-end sample barcoding, then pooled and co-amplified after Illumina adapter ligation.

Points the paper makes about the study in general: Normalized Chao1 diversity was significantly lower in multiple sclerosis patients than controls, suggesting substantial peripheral T-cell clonal expansion. Roughly 5 TRBV segments, including TRBV5-6, TRBV5-1 and TRBV20-1, were significantly more frequent in patients than controls. When samples were clustered directly using the F measure, samples prepared in the same batch co-clustered strongly, which prompted a batch-effect correction. The control group was slightly older than the multiple sclerosis patient group.

Trimming costs V 3 bases and J 5 bases, and their ends lie 5 bases apart. The CDR3 has 11 amino acids, counting the end cysteine and phenylalanine. CDR3 DNA only is kept here, 33 bases in frame from base 1. As encoded in the germline V gene, CDR1 is SGHTA while CDR2 is FQGNSA. The library was generated by PCR. Sequencing took place on an Illumina HiSeq 2500. To reduce PCR and sequencing biases, unique molecular identifiers were built into the TCR beta cDNA libraries. Per 1 to 10 million input T cells, roughly 500,000 cDNA molecules were obtained, such that each molecule approximated one T cell. The patient libraries were prepared and sequenced using the same protocol as the earlier healthy control dataset. Samples belonging to the same batch were prepared together, multiplexed and sequenced on a shared HiSeq lane. On the study's bioinformatics: MIGEC was used to process the raw barcoded reads, and molecular identifier groups with only a single read were discarded before consensus assembly and CDR3 extraction. Clonotype tables were post-analysed with VDJtools, normalizing diversity by down-sampling all datasets to the smallest sample size. Repertoire overlap clustering matched CDR3 amino acid but not nucleotide sequences to correct batch-related cross-sample contamination. In TCRdb, the public reads were trimmed at Q25 with fastp and aligned with MiXCR, with productive beta chains retained. Each record represents a unique CDR3 protein, reported with the most common genes and DNA among its rows. The authors' filters were not applied to this entry. Present in this sample are a few hundred thousand distinct CDR3 sequences, 36% of which were seen just once. 4% to 6% of the sample is taken by the ten largest.

TCR beta repertoires were profiled from peripheral blood of more than ten young patients with multiple sclerosis to demonstrate the VDJtools post-analysis software. The patients with multiple sclerosis were children and adolescents between roughly 6 and 17 years of age. The chain couples TRBV7-2 to TRBJ2-7; too little of a D gene remains to name it. This receptor was obtained from a girl aged 5 to 17 with multiple sclerosis. The source material was blood. The bases read TGTGCCAGCAGCTTCCTCGACGAGCAGTACTTC. Its product reads: CASSFLDEQYF.